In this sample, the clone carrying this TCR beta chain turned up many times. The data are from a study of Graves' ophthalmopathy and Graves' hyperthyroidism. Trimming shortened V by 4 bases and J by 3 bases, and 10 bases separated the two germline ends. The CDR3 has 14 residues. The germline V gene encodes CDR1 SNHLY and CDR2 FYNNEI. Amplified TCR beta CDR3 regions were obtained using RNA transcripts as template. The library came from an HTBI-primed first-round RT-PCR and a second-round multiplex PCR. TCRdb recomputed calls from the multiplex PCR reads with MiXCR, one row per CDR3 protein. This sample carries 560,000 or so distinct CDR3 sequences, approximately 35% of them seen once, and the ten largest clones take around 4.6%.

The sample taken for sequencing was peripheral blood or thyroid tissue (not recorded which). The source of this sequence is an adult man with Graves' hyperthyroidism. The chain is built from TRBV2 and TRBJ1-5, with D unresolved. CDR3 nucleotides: TGTGCCAGCAGTGTTTCACGGAACAATCAGCCCCAGCATTTT. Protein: CASSVSRNNQPQHF.